This entry lists 24 T cell receptor beta chains sequenced from one sample in a study of T cell changes during pregnancy in multiple sclerosis. Using immunoSEQ multiplex PCR, the repertoire was profiled, and TCRdb retains in-frame clones only, with some absent. The sample holds tens of thousands of clones, around 90% seen once. The specimen comprised peripheral blood, sampled in the first trimester of pregnancy. Every receptor here comes from a female donor in good health, enrolled as a control in a pregnancy study.

The chain couples TRBV18 to TRBJ2-1, with TRBD1 as a possible D gene (6 bases). Per germline, CDR1 KGHSH and CDR2 LQKENI. V was shortened by 3 bases and J by 0 bases, with 9 bases between the two germline ends. The CDR3 is 15 amino acids. The CDR3 DNA follows: TGTGCCAGCTCACCGGCGGACAGCTCCTACAATGAGCAGTTCTTC. It codes for CASSPADSSYNEQFF.

The rearrangement uses TRBV28 and TRBJ2-3; D is perhaps TRBD2 (5 bases). V was pared by 3 bases and J by 0 bases, with 10 bases between. The germline V gene encodes CDR1 MDHEN and CDR2 SYDVKM. This CDR3 contains 15 residues. CDR3 sequence: CASSFSGISTDTQYF. CDR3 DNA: TGTGCCAGCAGTTTTTCCGGGATAAGCACAGATACGCAGTATTTT.

DNA for the CDR3: TGTGCCAGCAGCAAAACCTCCAGGGTTGTGGTTCCAAACTCACCCCTCCACTTT. Its protein is CASSKTSRVVVPNSPLHF. The chain recombines TRBV21-1 with TRBJ1-6; the table assigns TRBD1, which was not confirmed against the DNA. TRBV21-1 is shown as a pseudogene. The CDR3 contains 18 residues.

The J gene is TRBJ2-6, the V gene TRBV18, with D perhaps TRBD1 (6 bases). Deletions cut 4 bases from V and 0 bases from J, with 10 bases between. The germline V gene encodes CDR1 KGHSH and CDR2 LQKENI. The length of the CDR3 is 16 residues. The CDR3, as DNA: TGTGCCAGCTCACAGGGGGTGAACTCTGGGGCCAACGTCCTGACTTTC. The encoded protein is CASSQGVNSGANVLTF. Full variable domain (remainder filled in from reference TRBV18 and TRBJ2-6): NAGVMQNPRHLVRRRGQEARLRCSPMKGHSHVYWYRQLPEEGLKFMVYLQKENIIDESGMPKERFSAEFPKEGPSILRIQQVVRGDSAAYFCASSQGVNSGANVLTFGAGSRLTVL.

In nucleotides, the CDR3 is TGTGCCAGCAGCAAGACTAGCGGGAGCTCCTACAATGAGCAGTTCTTC. Its protein is CASSKTSGSSYNEQFF. The V and J genes are TRBV21-1 and TRBJ2-1; TRBD2 is the table's D call, not checked against the DNA. TRBV21-1 is annotated as a pseudogene. The CDR3 loop spans 16 amino acids.

The chain links TRBV7-3 to TRBJ2-1; the match to TRBD2 covers 8 bases. The junction had 4 bases not matched to a gene; V was cut back by 5 bases and J by 7 bases. The CDR3 runs to 13 residues. Germline lookup yields CDR1 SGHTA and CDR2 FQGTGA. The CDR3 reads CASSPGLENEQFF. The CDR3 DNA reads TGTGCCAGCAGCCCGGGACTAGAGAATGAGCAGTTCTTC.

This clone has just a few counts. In nucleotides, the CDR3 is TGTGCCTGCCGTGGTGGGGGCGAAAACATTCAGTACTTC. Protein sequence: CACRGGGENIQYF. The chain couples TRBV30 to TRBJ2-4, with D possibly matching TRBD1 (6 bases). Trimming removed 6 bases from V and 5 bases from J, with 14 bases in between. CDR1 is GTSNPN, CDR2 SVGIG, per germline (reference sequence). The CDR3 consists of 13 residues.

The CDR3 here is CASSSNGVGTQYF. The CDR3 region has the DNA TGTGCCAGCAGTTCCAACGGGGTGGGAACGCAGTATTTT. The chain joins TRBV6-5 to TRBJ2-3; weak D call: TRBD2 (5 bases). The germline CDR1 and CDR2 sequences are MNHEY and SVGAGI. The length of the CDR3 is 13 residues. Trimming pared 4 bases from V and 9 bases from J, leaving 14 bases between.

The chain carries TRBV9 and TRBJ1-2; 7 bases are a match to TRBD1. Trimming removed 4 bases from V and 2 bases from J; junction bases left unmatched: 5. CDR1 and CDR2 from the germline V gene are SGDLS and YYNGEE. CDR3 length equals 14 residues. CDR3 sequence: CASSYGTVNYGYTF. The DNA for the CDR3 is TGTGCCAGCAGCTACGGGACAGTGAACTATGGCTACACCTTC.

Turning to this clone: One base separates it from a far larger clone, so it is likely a read error. The same CDR3 also results from other DNA sequences found in this sample. The rearrangement uses TRBV6-4 and TRBJ2-3, with 8 positions matching TRBD2. The CDR3 covers 16 residues. Unmatched junction bases numbered 2, after V lost 0 bases and J lost 0 bases. Germline V gives CDR1 MRHNA, CDR2 SNTAGT. For the CDR3, the DNA is TGTGCCAGCAGTGACTCGGCGGGGGGTAGCACAGATACGCAGTATTTT. Residues: CASSDSAGGSTDTQYF.

The chain employs TRBV6-4 and TRBJ1-1, with D tentatively TRBD1 (5 bases). This CDR3 is built from 15 residues. The germline V gene encodes CDR1 MRHNA and CDR2 SNTAGT. Deletions cut 2 bases from V and 5 bases from J, with 15 bases between. The CDR3 here is CASSDTGAGSTEAFF. The DNA of the CDR3 is TGTGCCAGCAGTGACACTGGGGCAGGGTCGACTGAAGCTTTCTTT.

The chain carries TRBV19 and TRBJ1-5; weak D call: TRBD1 (5 bases). Trimming pared 4 bases from V and 1 base from J, leaving 5 bases between. CDR3 length equals 13 residues. Germline CDR1 and CDR2: LNHDA and SQIVND (reference sequence). DNA of the CDR3: TGTGCCAGTAGTAGACAGAGCAATCAGCCCCAGCATTTT. It codes for CASSRQSNQPQHF. Using reference TRBV19 and TRBJ1-5 for the parts outside the CDR3, the full variable domain is DGGITQSPKYLFRKEGQNVTLSCEQNLNHDAMYWYRQDPGQGLRLIYYSQIVNDFQKGDIAEGYSVSREKKESFPLTVTSAQKNPTAFYLCASSRQSNQPQHFGDGTRLSIL.

The V gene is TRBV7-9, the J gene TRBJ1-1; 10 nucleotides agree with TRBD1. J was trimmed by 4 bases and V by 10 bases; bases with no gene match: 9. The CDR3 length is 14 residues. CDR1 and CDR2 (germline): SEHNR, FQNEAQ (reference sequence). The CDR3 nucleotides are TGTGCCATGTCCGGGACAGGGGTAGCCACTGAAGCTTTCTTT. This codes for CAMSGTGVATEAFF. Complete variable domain (other parts from reference TRBV7-9 and TRBJ1-1): DTGVSQNPRHKITKRGQNVTFRCDPISEHNRLYWYRQTLGQGPEFLTYFQNEAQLEKSRLLSDRFSAERPKGSFSTLEIQRTEQGDSAMYLCAMSGTGVATEAFFGQGTRLTVV.

This sequence joins TRBV28 and TRBJ1-6; TRBD1 is a possible D gene (6 bases). The CDR3 has 19 residues. Trimming left V 1 base short and J 2 bases short, with 18 bases between. Germline CDR1 is MDHEN and CDR2 is SYDVKM. This CDR3 reads CASSLFPEQGSPYNSPLHF. CDR3 nucleotide sequence: TGTGCCAGCAGTTTATTCCCTGAACAGGGTAGCCCCTATAATTCACCCCTCCACTTT. Drawing the rest from reference TRBV28 and TRBJ1-6, the complete variable domain is DVKVTQSSRYLVKRTGEKVFLECVQDMDHENMFWYRQDPGLGLRLIYFSYDVKMKEKGDIPEGYSVSREKKERFSLILESASTNQTSMYLCASSLFPEQGSPYNSPLHFGNGTRLTVT.

This chain connects TRBV5-1 to TRBJ1-1; D not certain. Germline assignment: CDR1 SGHRS and CDR2 YFSETQ. This CDR3 has 18 residues. V was shortened by 2 bases and J by 1 base, with 21 bases between the two germline ends. Written as DNA, the CDR3 is TGCGCCAGCAGCTTCTCTCGGAACTACCGGGTCTCGAACACTGAAGCTTTCTTT. Translation: CASSFSRNYRVSNTEAFF. Looking up the rest from reference TRBV5-1 and TRBJ1-1 gives the full variable domain: KAGVTQTPRYLIKTRGQQVTLSCSPISGHRSVSWYQQTPGQGLQFLFEYFSETQRNKGNFPGRFSGRQFSNSRSEMNVSTLELGDSALYLCASSFSRNYRVSNTEAFFGQGTRLTVV.

The chain employs TRBV30 and TRBJ2-7, with 12 bases fitting TRBD2. CDR3 length equals 14 residues. Germline values: CDR1 GTSNPN, CDR2 SVGIG (reference sequence). The J segment lost 0 bases and the V segment lost 7 bases, leaving 4 bases of the junction unmatched. As DNA, the CDR3 is TGTGCCTCGTTGACTAGCGGGAGCTCCTACGAGCAGTACTTC. As protein: CASLTSGSSYEQYF.

The gene calls are TRBV10-3 and TRBJ1-2, with 8 nucleotides matching TRBD1. The trim removed 6 bases at V and 4 bases at J, leaving 4 bases unmatched. The germline CDR1 and CDR2 sequences are ENHRY and SYGVKD. This CDR3 spans 13 amino acids. CDR3 DNA: TGTGCCATCAGCGCCGGGACAGGCTATGGCTACACCTTC. It specifies CAISAGTGYGYTF.

V and J are TRBV5-6 and TRBJ2-2, with TRBD1 matching over 10 bases. This CDR3 is built from 17 residues. Germline V CDR1 and CDR2: SGHDT, YYEEEE. The V and J ends lost 0 bases and 6 bases, in that order; junction bases with no gene match: 8. CDR3 sequence (DNA): TGTGCCAGCAGCTTGGAGACCGGGACAGGGGAAGCCGGGGAGCTGTTTTTT. Amino acids: CASSLETGTGEAGELFF.

The rearrangement links TRBV18 to TRBJ1-1; D remains ambiguous. CDR3 size: 14 residues. The germline V and J ends were trimmed by 0 bases and 0 bases, with 5 bases remaining between them. Germline V gene sequence: CDR1 KGHSH, CDR2 LQKENI. In nucleotides, the CDR3 is TGTGCCAGCTCACCACCCCAGATGAACACTGAAGCTTTCTTT. This encodes CASSPPQMNTEAFF.

The chain is built from TRBV6-1 and TRBJ2-7; D is possibly TRBD2 (5 bases). This CDR3 has 13 residues. V lost 5 bases to trimming and J lost 3 bases, with 11 bases between them. Germline assignment: CDR1 MNHNS and CDR2 SASEGT. CDR3 sequence reads: CASSQPSHYEQYF. The CDR3 DNA is TGTGCCAGCAGTCAGCCTAGCCACTACGAGCAGTACTTC.

The chain has TRBV6-5 and TRBJ1-5; TRBD1 agrees at 7 bases. This CDR3 is 14 amino acids long. CDR1 is MNHEY, CDR2 SVGAGI, per germline. V was pared by 6 bases and J by 2 bases, with 4 bases of the junction left unmatched. The CDR3 is CASSSGQRNQPQHF. The CDR3 DNA sequence: TGTGCCAGCAGCTCGGGACAGCGCAATCAGCCCCAGCATTTT.

The chain links TRBV2 to TRBJ1-2; D is possibly TRBD1 (5 bases). The CDR3 spans 15 residues. Germline V gene sequence: CDR1 SNHLY, CDR2 FYNNEI. V lost 4 bases and J lost 3, with 15 bases in between. The DNA of the CDR3 is TGTGCCAGCAGTGCACAAGCACAGGCAGACTATGGCTACACCTTC. Protein product: CASSAQAQADYGYTF. The full variable domain, in which reference TRBV2 and TRBJ1-2 provide the parts outside the CDR3, is EPEVTQTPSHQVTQMGQEVILRCVPISNHLYFYWYRQILGQKVEFLVSFYNNEISEKSEIFDDQFSVERPDGSNFTLKIRSTKLEDSAMYFCASSAQAQADYGYTFGSGTRLTVV.

This chain connects TRBV6-5 to TRBJ2-7, with a possible D match to TRBD2 (5 bases). The germline CDR1 and CDR2 sequences are MNHEY and SVGAGI. This CDR3 has 14 residues. The germline V and J ends were trimmed by 3 bases and 0 bases, with 9 bases remaining between them. The CDR3 is CASSYERTSYEQYF. The CDR3 DNA sequence: TGTGCCAGCAGTTATGAGCGGACCTCCTACGAGCAGTACTTC.

The V gene is TRBV5-1, the J gene TRBJ1-4; TRBD1 aligns across 7 bases. V lost 4 bases to trimming and J lost 5 bases; unmatched junction nucleotides: 5. CDR3 length: 14 residues. The germline V gene has CDR1 SGHRS and CDR2 YFSETQ. As DNA, the CDR3 is TGCGCCAGCAGCCTGACAGGGAAGAATGAAAAACTGTTTTTT. It is translated as CASSLTGKNEKLFF. The full variable domain, rest sourced from reference TRBV5-1 and TRBJ1-4, is KAGVTQTPRYLIKTRGQQVTLSCSPISGHRSVSWYQQTPGQGLQFLFEYFSETQRNKGNFPGRFSGRQFSNSRSEMNVSTLELGDSALYLCASSLTGKNEKLFFGSGTQLSVL.